The clone carrying this T cell receptor beta chain was detected only a few times. Its antigen is unidentified. The sample belongs to a study of cytotoxic CD8 clonotypes in ibrutinib-treated CLL. The V gene's germline CDR1 is SQVTM and CDR2 ANQGSEA. V lost 4 bases, J lost 0 bases, and 6 bases lay in between. This CDR3 contains 12 residues. Overall study findings and caveats: At the start, clonality exceeded age-matched healthy donors and followed circulating CD8+ T-cell counts.

Here immunoSEQ multiplex PCR was the method, and the copy in TCRdb shows in-frame clones only, minus some. The sample holds 250,000 to 350,000 clones, around 77% seen once. The receptor was derived from a human donor with chronic lymphocytic leukemia. The sample consisted of PBMCs, taken at disease progression, from a patient treated with ibrutinib. V and J are TRBV29-1 and TRBJ1-1, with D hard to call. CDR3 coding DNA: TGCAGCGTTGGCGTCGTGAACACTGAAGCTTTCTTT. Its translation: CSVGVVNTEAFF.